Shown below are 22 T cell receptor beta chains from a single sample sequenced in a study of blood T cell repertoires in COVID-19. Method: immunoSEQ multiplex PCR; TCRdb's copy keeps in-frame clones and lacks some. The table lists 120,000 to 150,000 clones, about 85% of them singletons, with 6.2% in the top ten. The source material was PBMCs or T cells enriched from blood (not recorded which). The receptors derive from a middle-aged woman who had recovered from COVID-19.

V and J are TRBV3-1 (or the pseudogene TRBV3-2) and TRBJ2-7, with 13 bases lining up with TRBD2. Germline V CDR1 and CDR2: LGHDT, YNNKEL (reference sequence). The CDR3 is 16 residues long. J gave up 6 bases and V 1 base, and 6 bases lay outside the gene matches. CDR3 bases: TGTGCCAGCAGCCAAGGTGTGGGACTAGCGGGACTCGAGCAGTACTTC. It is translated as CASSQGVGLAGLEQYF.

V usage is TRBV30 and J usage is TRBJ1-2, with no clear D. Germline values: CDR1 GTSNPN, CDR2 SVGIG (reference sequence). Trimming shortened V by 4 bases and J by 3 bases, and 15 bases separated the two germline ends. CDR3 length equals 14 residues. CDR3 residues: CAWTPITTDYGYTF. The DNA of the CDR3 is TGTGCCTGGACCCCGATCACCACTGACTATGGCTACACCTTC.

This chain links TRBV10-1 with TRBJ2-5; 7 positions match TRBD2. This CDR3 region has 15 residues. Trimming cost V 2 bases and J 5 bases; bases outside gene matches: 8. CDR1 is WNHNN and CDR2 is SYGVQD in the germline V gene (reference sequence). CDR3 sequence (DNA): TGCGCCAGCAGTGAGAAACGGGAGGATACGGAGACCCAGTACTTC. Protein: CASSEKREDTETQYF.

The chain employs TRBV5-1 and TRBJ2-3, with D maybe TRBD2 (5 bases). V was cut by 1 base and J by 3 bases, with 6 bases left in between. The CDR3 runs to 13 residues. Germline assignment: CDR1 SGHRS and CDR2 YFSETQ. CDR3 region: CASSLRGTDTQYF. DNA for the CDR3: TGCGCCAGCAGCTTGCGGGGTACAGATACGCAGTATTTT.

This chain connects TRBV27 to TRBJ1-5; tentative D call: TRBD1 (6 bases). Trimming took 2 bases from V and 5 from J, leaving 10 bases between them. The germline V gene has CDR1 MNHEY and CDR2 SMNVEV (reference sequence). The CDR3 totals 14 residues. In DNA, the CDR3 is TGTGCCAGCAGTTTAACAGGGTTTGATCAGCCCCAGCATTTT. Translation gives CASSLTGFDQPQHF.

As regards this clone: Other DNA sequences in the sample encode the same CDR3. The chain links TRBV6-5 to TRBJ2-7, with TRBD2 as a possible D gene (6 bases). In germline, CDR1 is MNHEY, CDR2 SVGAGI. Trimming stripped 0 bases from V and 2 bases from J, with 11 bases between. This CDR3 comprises 15 residues. The CDR3 here is CASSYSGTLTYEQYF. DNA for the CDR3: TGTGCCAGCAGTTACTCCGGGACTTTGACCTACGAGCAGTACTTC.

This clone is a singleton in its sample. The gene calls are TRBV6-5 and TRBJ1-4; D gene unclear. V dropped 10 bases and J dropped 5 bases, with 17 bases sitting between them. There are 14 residues in the CDR3. Germline assignment: CDR1 MNHEY and CDR2 SVGAGI. The CDR3 coding sequence is TGTGCCACCCAATTTCTGGGCCCAAATGAAAAACTGTTTTTT. Encoded protein: CATQFLGPNEKLFF.

This clone was observed once. The chain employs TRBV29-1 and TRBJ2-2; TRBD2 aligns across 12 bases. Trimming at V came to 4 bases and at J to 3 bases, leaving 12 bases not matched to a gene. The germline V gene encodes CDR1 SQVTM and CDR2 ANQGSEA. This CDR3 is built from 18 residues. CDR3 protein: CSVGELAGGLMDTGELFF. CDR3 coding DNA: TGCAGCGTTGGCGAACTAGCGGGAGGATTAATGGACACCGGGGAGCTGTTTTTT.

The chain recombines TRBV29-1 with TRBJ2-5; 7 bases fit TRBD1. The CDR3 contains 13 residues. The germline V gene encodes CDR1 SQVTM and CDR2 ANQGSEA. The trim removed 5 bases at V and 5 bases at J, leaving 8 bases unmatched. CDR3 DNA: TGCAGCGTTCGACAGGGTTTTGGGGAGACCCAGTACTTC. It yields the protein CSVRQGFGETQYF.

V usage is TRBV27 and J usage is TRBJ2-7; TRBD1 matches at 9 bases. Germline lookup yields CDR1 MNHEY and CDR2 SMNVEV (reference sequence). Trimming cost V 0 bases and J 2 bases; bases outside gene matches: 8. The CDR3 is 17 residues long. CDR3 residues: CASSLSTYRGRTYEQYF. The CDR3 DNA reads TGTGCCAGCAGTTTATCGACTTACAGGGGGCGAACCTACGAGCAGTACTTC.

This chain links TRBV9 with TRBJ2-5, with TRBD1 as a possible D gene (6 bases). Germline-derived CDR1 and CDR2 are SGDLS and YYNGEE. The CDR3 loop spans 15 amino acids. V lost 0 bases and J lost 4, with 13 bases in between. The chain's CDR3 is CASSVGSGAGETQYF. In DNA form, the CDR3 reads TGTGCCAGCAGCGTAGGGTCAGGGGCAGGAGAGACCCAGTACTTC.

This clone was detected only a few times. The V call is TRBV7-9, the J call TRBJ1-3, with D uncertain. CDR1 is SEHNR, CDR2 FQNEAQ, per germline (reference sequence). With 1 base removed from V and 2 bases from J, the gap between germline ends came to 15 bases. The CDR3 sequence is 17 residues long. This chain's CDR3 is CASSLVPGAGTGNTIYF. The CDR3 DNA follows: TGTGCCAGCAGCTTAGTCCCGGGTGCGGGAACTGGAAACACCATATATTTT. Combining the CDR3 with reference TRBV7-9 and TRBJ1-3 gives the whole variable domain DTGVSQNPRHKITKRGQNVTFRCDPISEHNRLYWYRQTLGQGPEFLTYFQNEAQLEKSRLLSDRFSAERPKGSFSTLEIQRTEQGDSAMYLCASSLVPGAGTGNTIYFGEGSWLTVV.

V and J are TRBV27 and TRBJ2-1; TRBD2 agrees at 8 bases. V trimming: 5 bases; J trimming: 1 base; junction bases outside the gene matches: 7. This CDR3 is 16 amino acids long. Germline CDR1 reads MNHEY; CDR2 reads SMNVEV (reference sequence). CDR3 in amino acids: CASSPTGGLSYNEQFF. The CDR3 bases are TGTGCCAGCAGTCCGACGGGGGGGCTGTCCTACAATGAGCAGTTCTTC.

The chain combines TRBV2 with TRBJ1-5; D uncertain. This CDR3 comprises 15 residues. V shed 5 bases and J shed 2 bases, with 13 bases lying between them. Germline assignment: CDR1 SNHLY and CDR2 FYNNEI. This CDR3 is CASSKPGVGNQPQHF. The CDR3 bases are TGTGCCAGCAGTAAACCGGGAGTCGGCAATCAGCCCCAGCATTTT.

The J gene is TRBJ1-5, the V gene TRBV5-8, with 9 bases lining up with TRBD1. The V gene end was trimmed by 4 bases and the J gene end by 7 bases; junction bases not matched to a gene: 6. The CDR3 loop spans 14 amino acids. Germline V lookup: CDR1 SGHTS, CDR2 YDEGEE. CDR3 region: CASSIGTGLQPQHF. The CDR3, as DNA: TGTGCCAGCAGCATAGGGACAGGGCTCCAGCCCCAGCATTTT.

There are a few counts of this clone. This CDR3 reads CASSPSGYGYTF. Written as DNA, the CDR3 is TGTGCCAGCAGCCCTTCCGGCTATGGCTACACCTTC. The chain carries TRBV7-8 and TRBJ1-2, with no clear D. The CDR3 contains 12 residues. The germline V gene has CDR1 SGHVS and CDR2 FQNEAQ. V gave up 5 bases and J gave up 4 bases, with 8 bases separating them.

The chain has TRBV9 and TRBJ1-5, with 8 bases identical to TRBD1. The germline V gene encodes CDR1 SGDLS and CDR2 YYNGEE. The junction had 5 bases not matched to a gene; V was cut back by 4 bases and J by 5 bases. The CDR3 spans 14 residues. For the CDR3, the DNA is TGTGCCAGCAGCTTAGGGACAGGAGATCAGCCCCAGCATTTT. Protein sequence: CASSLGTGDQPQHF.

J is TRBJ2-1 and V is TRBV3-1 (or the pseudogene TRBV3-2); the D is unclear. The CDR3 length is 14 residues. V lost 1 base, J lost 12 bases, and 16 bases lay in between. Germline CDR1 LGHDT, CDR2 YNNKEL (reference sequence). CDR3: CASSQVGREVAQFF. The CDR3 DNA follows: TGTGCCAGCAGCCAAGTCGGCAGAGAGGTAGCGCAGTTCTTC.

This clone was observed once. This chain uses TRBV3-1 (or the pseudogene TRBV3-2) with TRBJ2-1, with 7 bases lining up with TRBD2. J lost 9 bases, V lost 1 base, and 0 bases had no gene match. The CDR3 consists of 12 residues. The germline gives CDR1 LGHDT, CDR2 YNNKEL (reference sequence). The chain's CDR3 is CASSQAGGEQFF. The CDR3 nucleotides are TGTGCCAGCAGCCAAGCGGGGGGTGAGCAGTTCTTC.

This clone was counted a few times. V gene TRBV19 combines with J gene TRBJ1-1; TRBD1 might be the D (6 bases). The CDR3 spans 15 residues. Per germline, CDR1 LNHDA and CDR2 SQIVND (reference sequence). Trimming took off 7 bases at V and 3 bases at J, with 18 bases between the two ends. DNA for the CDR3: TGTGCCAGTAAACCTACAGGGTTTATTGACACTGAAGCTTTCTTT. It is translated as CASKPTGFIDTEAFF.

The V gene is TRBV9, the J gene TRBJ2-1; perhaps TRBD2 as D (6 bases). V was trimmed by 3 bases and J by 3 bases, leaving 13 bases between them. Per germline, CDR1 SGDLS and CDR2 YYNGEE. This CDR3 has 15 amino acids. The CDR3 loop is CASSDTGVFYNEQFF. Written as DNA, the CDR3 is TGTGCCAGCAGCGATACGGGGGTATTCTACAATGAGCAGTTCTTC.

The chain employs TRBV2 and TRBJ1-3; possible D gene TRBD1, 6 bases. V lost 6 bases and J lost 12, with 36 bases in between. Germline V gene data show CDR1 as SNHLY and CDR2 as FYNNEI. CDR3 size: 19 residues. The CDR3 nucleotides read TGTGCCAGCAGCTCGGGGACGTACCAGAATGGGTGGAAACGGACAGACATATATTTT. Amino acid sequence: CASSSGTYQNGWKRTDIYF.